The rows below give T cell receptor beta chains drawn from one sample of a study of T cells in narcolepsy. The method was immunoSEQ multiplex PCR; TCRdb's version includes in-frame clones alone and lacks a portion of them. Of around 28,000 clones in the sample, about 83% were seen once. The sequencing sample was made of CD45RA- memory CD4+ T cells from PBMCs. The origin of the receptors is a human donor with narcolepsy. Each CDR3 is given with its conserved first and last residue. A D gene is named only where the DNA matches it firmly. Some rows have no size entry. The others give once, few or many, or a class for an expanded clone.

V: TRBV28
D: -
size: -
J: TRBJ1-5
CDR3: CASSFRGIDQPQHF
DNA: TGTGCCAGCAGTTTCAGGGGAATCGATCAGCCCCAGCATTTT

V: TRBV7-2
D: TRBD1
size: -
J: TRBJ1-2
CDR3: CASSLEGDRGKKTF
DNA: TGTGCCAGCAGCTTAGAGGGGGACAGGGGGAAAAAGACCTTC

V: TRBV6-5
D: -
size: -
J: TRBJ1-2
CDR3: CASSYSKGLDGYTF
DNA: TGTGCCAGCAGTTACTCTAAGGGTTTGGATGGCTACACCTTC

V: TRBV27
D: -
size: -
J: TRBJ2-3
CDR3: CASSLTGRETDTQYF
DNA: TGTGCCAGCAGTTTAACCGGCAGGGAGACAGATACGCAGTATTTT

V: TRBV9
D: TRBD1
size: few
J: TRBJ1-4
CDR3: CASSVEGQYNEKLFF
DNA: TGTGCCAGCAGCGTAGAGGGACAGTATAATGAAAAACTGTTTTTT

V: TRBV27
D: TRBD1
size: -
J: TRBJ1-2
CDR3: CASSHRQGNYGYTF
DNA: TGTGCCAGCAGTCATCGACAGGGAAACTATGGCTACACCTTC

V: TRBV30
D: -
size: -
J: TRBJ1-5
CDR3: CAWSVSGPGQPQHF
DNA: TGTGCCTGGAGTGTTTCGGGACCTGGACAGCCCCAGCATTTT

V: TRBV5-1
D: -
size: -
J: TRBJ1-2
CDR3: CASSPSQSYGYTF
DNA: TGCGCCAGCAGCCCGTCGCAGAGCTATGGCTACACCTTC

V: TRBV4-3
D: TRBD2
size: -
J: TRBJ2-1
CDR3: CASSQAGVRHNEQFF
DNA: TGCGCCAGCAGTCAAGCGGGGGTCCGCCACAATGAGCAGTTCTTC

V: TRBV7-8
D: TRBD2
size: -
J: TRBJ2-3
CDR3: CASSPTSGGGEDTQYF
DNA: TGTGCCAGCAGCCCGACTAGCGGGGGGGGTGAAGATACGCAGTATTTT

V: TRBV5-4
D: -
size: -
J: TRBJ2-7
CDR3: CASSPPGASGLYEQYF
DNA: TGTGCCAGCAGCCCCCCAGGGGCTAGCGGACTCTACGAGCAGTACTTC

V: TRBV5-5
D: TRBD1
size: -
J: TRBJ1-1
CDR3: CASSFRDRNTEAFF
DNA: TGTGCCAGCAGCTTCCGGGACAGGAACACTGAAGCTTTCTTT

V: TRBV7-6
D: TRBD1
size: -
J: TRBJ1-1
CDR3: CASSQGAGNTEAFF
DNA: TGTGCCAGCAGCCAGGGGGCCGGGAACACTGAAGCTTTCTTT

V: TRBV28
D: TRBD1
size: -
J: TRBJ1-2
CDR3: CATLGTGEFGNYGYTF
DNA: TGTGCCACCCTCGGGACAGGGGAATTTGGTAACTATGGCTACACCTTC

V: TRBV6-5
D: -
size: -
J: TRBJ2-7
CDR3: CASSYALAYEQYF
DNA: TGTGCCAGCAGTTACGCACTAGCCTACGAGCAGTACTTC